This T cell receptor (beta chain) was sequenced during a study of T cells in Graves' hyperthyroidism and ophthalmopathy. Whole-study results and caveats: Ophthalmopathy was separated from stable hyperthyroidism by a 13 V-J model.

Using RNA transcripts as the source, TCR beta CDR3 regions were amplified. Researchers ran a first-round RT-PCR on the TCR CDR3 using the HTBI primer set. TCRdb called the multiplex PCR reads again in MiXCR, with one record for every CDR3 protein. The sample yields some 300,000 distinct CDR3 sequences, roughly 20% seen once. Germline V CDR1 and CDR2: SEHNR, FQNEAQ (reference sequence). V lost 4 bases, J lost 6 bases, and 13 bases lay in between. This CDR3 has 15 residues. On this clonotype: Its cognate antigen is unknown.

The J gene is TRBJ1-6, the V gene TRBV7-9; no clear D gene. Source material: blood. This TCR came from a man between 45 and 60 years old with Graves' ophthalmopathy. The CDR3 here is CASSSMTIANSPLHF. CDR3 nucleotides: TGTGCCAGCAGCTCCATGACCATAGCTAATTCACCCCTCCACTTT.